The source of this T cell receptor beta chain is a study of T cell responses to AZD1222 COVID-19 vaccine. The study, taken as a whole, reports: Repertoire sampling occurred only after the peak T cell response. Close to half of all spike-specific TCRs reportedly target regions of the variants that are unmutated. Donors were largely white British and mainly female; clonal diversity was possibly underestimated.

The V segment lost 5 bases and the J segment 3 bases; nucleotides outside the gene matches: 3. CDR1 is SEHNR, CDR2 FQNEAQ, per germline (reference sequence). The CDR3 spans 15 residues. The repertoire was sequenced with immunoSEQ multiplex PCR; TCRdb's copy has only in-frame clones and lacks some. The sample lists some 150,000 clones; about nine tenths were seen once. Remarks on this clone: The antigen is not known.

Sample: peripheral blood, taken on day 0 of AZD1222 vaccination. The TCR comes from an adult in good health. This chain links TRBV7-9 with TRBJ2-1, with 11 bases matching TRBD2. CDR3 sequence (DNA): TGTGCCAGCAGCAGGCTAGCGGGAGGCTACAATGAGCAGTTCTTC. This translates into CASSRLAGGYNEQFF.